These 22 T cell receptor beta chains originate from one sample sequenced in a study of T-cell reconstitution after alpha-beta-depleted transplantation in children. Using unique molecular identifiers, the investigators prepared the TCRbeta library. One entry per CDR3 protein results from TCRdb running MiXCR on the PCR reads. The sample contains 200,000 to 250,000 distinct CDR3 sequences, around 12% of which appear only once. Here the sequenced sample was PBMCs from the stem cell graft donor, taken from the stem cell graft. These receptors were taken from a human donor who donated a stem cell graft to a child with acute lymphoblastic leukemia.

The sample holds many counts of this clonotype. The chain links TRBV7-2 to TRBJ2-2; the D call may be TRBD1 or TRBD2 (6 bases each). The CDR3 runs to 16 residues. With 8 bases removed from V and 2 bases from J, the gap between germline ends came to 18 bases. The germline V gene encodes CDR1 SGHTA and CDR2 FQGNSA. For the CDR3, the DNA is TGTGCCAGCCGCGGGGCTACAGGGATCAACACCGGGGAGCTGTTTTTT. Translated: CASRGATGINTGELFF.

This clonotype has a count of ten or more. This chain links TRBV3-1 with TRBJ1-6; tentatively, D is TRBD1 (5 bases). V was trimmed by 0 bases and J by 7 bases, leaving 10 bases between them. Germline V CDR1 and CDR2: LGHDT, YNNKEL (reference sequence). The CDR3 extends over 15 amino acids. CDR3 region: CASSQDTGPNSPLHF. The CDR3 coding sequence is TGTGCCAGCAGCCAAGATACGGGGCCCAATTCACCCCTCCACTTT. Filled out from reference TRBV3-1 and TRBJ1-6, the complete variable domain reads DTAVSQTPKYLVTQMGNDKSIKCEQNLGHDTMYWYKQDSKKFLKIMFSYNNKELIINETVPNRFSPKSPDKAHLNLHINSLELGDSAVYFCASSQDTGPNSPLHFGNGTRLTVT.

The rearrangement uses TRBV28 and TRBJ1-5; D ambiguous. CDR1 is MDHEN, CDR2 SYDVKM, per germline. The ends were cut back, 8 bases at V and 0 bases at J, with 17 bases in the middle. CDR3 length: 16 amino acids. The CDR3 loop reads CASHWEGRFSNQPQHF. The CDR3 bases are TGTGCCAGCCATTGGGAGGGTAGATTTAGCAATCAGCCCCAGCATTTT.

In its sample, this clonotype was seen once. The chain employs TRBV12-3 or TRBV12-4 and TRBJ2-1, with 11 bases aligning to TRBD2. The CDR3 loop spans 18 amino acids. V lost 6 bases, J lost 7 bases, and 17 bases stayed unmatched. CDR3 coding DNA: TGTGCCAGCAGCCGCACTCCGGGACTAGCGGCCCCAGGTAATGAGCAGTTCTTC. Protein product: CASSRTPGLAAPGNEQFF.

This clonotype was counted ten times or more. The chain links TRBV28 to TRBJ2-7, with a possible D match to TRBD2 (5 bases). The germline gives CDR1 MDHEN, CDR2 SYDVKM. The CDR3 sequence is 14 residues long. V was shortened by 4 bases and J by 4 bases, with 14 bases between the two germline ends. CDR3 in DNA: TGTGCCAGCAGTTCAGCCCCGAGAGGGTACGAGCAGTACTTC. It encodes CASSSAPRGYEQYF.

This clonotype was seen at least ten times. The V and J genes are TRBV29-1 and TRBJ2-1; D possibly corresponds to TRBD1 (6 bases). The CDR3 is made up of 14 amino acids. V gave up 7 bases and J gave up 0 bases, with 13 bases separating them. Germline CDR1 and CDR2: SQVTM and ANQGSEA. CDR3 in amino acids: CSGGARGSYNEQFF. The DNA for the CDR3 is TGCAGCGGGGGAGCCAGGGGCTCCTACAATGAGCAGTTCTTC.

This clonotype was seen at least ten times. This chain links TRBV14 with TRBJ2-4, with 7 bases fitting TRBD1. Germline V lookup: CDR1 SGHDN, CDR2 FVKESK. The CDR3 runs to 14 residues. V lost 4 bases to trimming and J lost 3 bases; unmatched junction nucleotides: 3. CDR3: CASSPQGVKNIQYF. The CDR3 DNA follows: TGTGCCAGCAGCCCGCAGGGGGTCAAAAACATTCAGTACTTC.

This clonotype was seen repeatedly, ten times or more. This rearrangement joins TRBV12-3 or TRBV12-4 to TRBJ1-1; 9 bases map to TRBD1. This CDR3 is built from 16 residues. After removal of 6 bases from V and 2 bases from J, the junction contained 10 bases not matched to a gene. In DNA form, the CDR3 reads TGTGCCAGCAGAGACGCTCGGACAGGGGTTAACACTGAAGCTTTCTTT. It translates to CASRDARTGVNTEAFF.

The V and J genes are TRBV12-3 or TRBV12-4 and TRBJ2-1; D not certain. Trimming took off 2 bases at V and 4 bases at J, with 6 bases between the two ends. This CDR3 has 13 amino acids. The CDR3 spells CASSLKGYNEQFF. The CDR3 bases are TGTGCCAGCAGTTTAAAGGGTTACAATGAGCAGTTCTTC.

The chain links TRBV5-4 to TRBJ2-7, with 11 bases aligning to TRBD2. Germline CDR1 reads SGHNT; CDR2 reads YYREEE (reference sequence). The length of the CDR3 is 15 residues. With V trimmed by 2 bases and J by 3 bases, 4 bases remained unmatched. CDR3 in amino acids: CASSFSGRALYEQYF. The CDR3 DNA is TGTGCCAGCAGCTTTAGCGGGAGGGCCCTCTACGAGCAGTACTTC.

The chain links TRBV29-1 to TRBJ1-2; 7 nucleotides align to TRBD1. This CDR3 spans 11 amino acids. Germline V gene data show CDR1 as SQVTM and CDR2 as ANQGSEA. Unmatched junction bases numbered 0, after V lost 4 bases and J lost 4 bases. This CDR3 is CSVGDSYGYTF. As DNA, the CDR3 is TGCAGCGTTGGGGACAGCTATGGCTACACCTTC.

The J gene is TRBJ2-5, the V gene TRBV9; no clear D. CDR1 and CDR2 from the germline V gene are SGDLS and YYNGEE. The CDR3 consists of 13 residues. Between the trimmed V and J ends, which lost 3 bases and 1 base, there was a span of 7 bases. CDR3 amino acids: CASSAHTQETQYF. The CDR3 nucleotides read TGTGCCAGCAGCGCCCACACCCAAGAGACCCAGTACTTC.

The table lists this clonotype with many counts. V gene TRBV12-3 or TRBV12-4 combines with J gene TRBJ1-1; tentatively, D is TRBD1 (5 bases). The length of the CDR3 is 17 residues. The V and J ends lost 4 bases and 3 bases respectively, with 21 bases between them. DNA of the CDR3: TGTGCCAGCAGTTCCGGGACTCATTTCAGGGCGGACACTGAAGCTTTCTTT. The encoded protein is CASSSGTHFRADTEAFF.

This clonotype was seen ten or more times. The V call is TRBV5-5, the J call TRBJ2-7; D tentatively fits TRBD1 or TRBD2 (5 bases each). Trimming left V 3 bases short and J 7 bases short, with 14 bases between. Germline V gives CDR1 SGHKS, CDR2 YYEKEE (reference sequence). The CDR3 is made up of 13 amino acids. The CDR3 nucleotides read TGTGCCAGCAGCTGGACCGGGACGGGGGAGCAGTACTTC. It specifies CASSWTGTGEQYF.

This clonotype was seen at least ten times. CDR3 DNA: TGCAGCGTTGAGTTATACCTCGGCTACGAGCAGTACTTC. It yields the protein CSVELYLGYEQYF. This rearrangement joins TRBV29-1 to TRBJ2-7; D gene unclear. Germline CDR1 reads SQVTM; CDR2 reads ANQGSEA. The CDR3 length is 13 residues. Trimming left V 3 bases short and J 3 bases short, with 12 bases between.

This clonotype was counted ten times or more. The rearrangement uses TRBV20-1 and TRBJ2-7, with D perhaps TRBD1 or TRBD2 (5 bases each). The CDR3 is 13 amino acids. V shed 6 bases and J shed 4 bases, with 16 bases lying between them. Germline loops: CDR1 DFQATT, CDR2 SNEGSKA (reference sequence). In nucleotides, the CDR3 is TGCAGTGCCCGGGGACGCTACCTATACGAGCAGTACTTC. This translates into CSARGRYLYEQYF.

This clonotype was counted many times. The chain joins TRBV12-3 or TRBV12-4 to TRBJ2-3, with TRBD1 matching over 7 bases. CDR3 length: 16 residues. Trimming at V came to 6 bases and at J to 2 bases, leaving 11 bases not matched to a gene. The CDR3 sequence is CASRFRTGILTDTQYF. The CDR3, as DNA: TGTGCCAGCAGATTTAGGACAGGAATTCTCACAGATACGCAGTATTTT.

In its sample, this clonotype was seen many times. The V gene is TRBV30, the J gene TRBJ1-1, with unresolved D. The V end was cut by 1 base, the J end by 0 bases, with 9 bases between. This CDR3 is 14 amino acids long. Looked up from germline, CDR1 is GTSNPN and CDR2 is SVGIG (reference sequence). CDR3 nucleotides: TGTGCCTGGAGTGCTAGGCTAATGAACACTGAAGCTTTCTTT. Protein sequence: CAWSARLMNTEAFF.

This clonotype was seen only a few times. This chain uses TRBV6-4 with TRBJ1-2; 7 nucleotides align to TRBD1. The CDR3 is 15 amino acids. Germline V gene lookup returns CDR1 MRHNA and CDR2 SNTAGT. Losses at the gene ends were 6 bases for V and 3 bases for J; bases not matched to a gene: 10. Written as DNA, the CDR3 is TGTGCCAGCAGAAGACAGGGACGAGGAGACTATGGCTACACCTTC. Its protein product is CASRRQGRGDYGYTF.

A word on this clonotype: An end of the junction does not agree with germline; a read error may underlie this. V is TRBV19 and J is TRBJ1-5, with a tentative D call TRBD1 (5 bases). CDR3 length equals 14 residues. Germline CDR1 reads LNHDA; CDR2 reads SQIVND (reference sequence). CDR3 DNA: TGTGCCAGTAGTATTCCCCAGGGCAATCAGCACCAGCATTTT. This gives the protein CASSIPQGNQHQHF.

This clonotype was counted between two and nine times. This chain links TRBV29-1 with TRBJ2-7; TRBD1 aligns across 8 bases. There are 15 residues in the CDR3. CDR1 is SQVTM and CDR2 is ANQGSEA in the germline V gene. Trimming took 6 bases from V and 1 from J; bases not matched to a gene: 11. The CDR3 DNA follows: TGCAGCGTCGAATACCGGGACAGGCCGTCCTACGAGCAGTACTTC. Translation: CSVEYRDRPSYEQYF.

This clonotype has ten or more counts. J is TRBJ2-1 and V is TRBV6-2 or TRBV6-3; D unclear. V was trimmed by 2 bases and J by 0 bases, leaving 8 bases between them. This CDR3 spans 15 amino acids. The germline gives CDR1 MNHEY, CDR2 SVGEGT. The CDR3 coding sequence is TGTGCCAGCAGTTACAAGCCGAGCTCCTACAATGAGCAGTTCTTC. Protein product: CASSYKPSSYNEQFF.